This T cell receptor beta chain was sequenced during a study of response to subunit inactivated influenza vaccine. Study findings and constraints: Each seasonal flu vaccination may recruit only limited new T cells, authors suggested.

The V end lost 3 bases, the J end lost 1 base, and 14 bases lay between the germline ends. Germline V gene data show CDR1 as SGDLS and CDR2 as YYNGEE. This CDR3 region has 16 residues. This clonotype has a count of ten or more. The antigen remains undetermined. Each CDR3 protein gets one entry after TCRdb re-called the RT-PCR reads with MiXCR. The table has about 520,000 distinct CDR3 sequences, around 7.7% seen once; the top ten hold less than 15%. The chain carries TRBV9 and TRBJ2-1, with a weak D call TRBD2 (5 bases). The source of this sequence is a man aged 50-75 years who received an inactivated influenza vaccine. The source was PBMCs from blood, collected about 24 months after vaccination. The CDR3 sequence is CASSAPGMASYNEQFF. CDR3 nucleotide sequence: TGTGCCAGCAGCGCCCCGGGAATGGCGTCCTACAATGAGCAGTTCTTC.